Listed below are T cell receptor beta chains from one sample, sequenced in a study of T cell changes during pregnancy in multiple sclerosis. The data were produced by immunoSEQ multiplex PCR, yet TCRdb's version contains in-frame clones alone and is incomplete. The table lists some 40,000 clones, 85% to 95% of them singletons, with 1% to 1.5% in the top ten. Sequencing was carried out using peripheral blood. The receptors come from a female donor with multiple sclerosis, enrolled in a pregnancy study. The CDR3 runs from the conserved cysteine through the conserved F or W. A D gene is named only where the DNA matches it firmly. Clone size appears in some rows only: once, few, many, or a class for an expanded clone.

cdr3_length	v_call	clone_size	d_call	j_call	cdr3_aa	cdr3_nt
16	TRBV5-1	.	.	TRBJ2-2	CASRTQGAGGTGELFF	TGCGCCAGCAGAACACAGGGGGCGGGAGGCACCGGGGAGCTGTTTTTT
12	TRBV30	.	.	TRBJ1-1	CAWSVGAAEAFF	TGTGCCTGGAGTGTAGGGGCAGCTGAAGCTTTCTTT
16	TRBV27	.	.	TRBJ2-1	CASSSPRTAHLNEQFF	TGTGCCAGCAGTTCCCCCCGGACTGCTCACCTAAATGAGCAGTTCTTC
13	TRBV7-3	.	.	TRBJ2-3	CASSLGWADTQYF	TGTGCCAGCAGCTTAGGCTGGGCGGATACGCAGTATTTT
15	TRBV6-5	few	TRBD1	TRBJ2-7	CASSYSGTGNYEQYF	TGTGCCAGCAGTTACTCTGGGACAGGGAACTACGAGCAGTACTTC
17	TRBV10-2	.	TRBD1	TRBJ1-5	CASSDQTGTGGVQPQHF	TGCGCCAGCAGTGACCAGACCGGGACAGGGGGGGTTCAGCCCCAGCATTTT
12	TRBV6-5	.	TRBD1	TRBJ1-1	CASRQGGTEAFF	TGTGCCAGCAGACAGGGGGGGACTGAAGCTTTCTTT
16	TRBV5-1	.	.	TRBJ2-2	CASSLAPGLSTGELFF	TGCGCCAGCAGCTTGGCCCCGGGACTTTCCACCGGGGAGCTGTTTTTT
16	TRBV7-2	.	.	TRBJ2-1	CASSTRVGVAPVEQFF	TGTGCCAGCAGCACGAGAGTGGGAGTCGCACCCGTTGAGCAGTTCTTC
14	TRBV29-1	.	TRBD2	TRBJ2-5	CSVDGAGGQETQYF	TGCAGCGTTGATGGGGCGGGGGGCCAAGAGACCCAGTACTTC
13	TRBV2	.	TRBD1	TRBJ1-2	CASSVTGGYGYTF	TGTGCCAGCAGCGTGACAGGGGGGTATGGCTACACCTTC
13	TRBV10-3	.	.	TRBJ2-1	CATRGFLNNEQFF	TGTGCCACTCGAGGATTTTTAAACAATGAGCAGTTCTTC
15	TRBV6-5	once	TRBD2	TRBJ2-1	CASSIAGVSYNEQFF	TGTGCCAGCAGTATAGCGGGAGTCAGCTACAATGAGCAGTTCTTC
12	TRBV6-5	once	TRBD1	TRBJ1-2	CASSRQGDGYTF	TGTGCCAGCAGTCGACAGGGGGATGGCTACACCTTC
15	TRBV19	.	TRBD2	TRBJ2-3	CASSASGSTPDTQYF	TGTGCCAGTAGTGCTAGCGGGAGTACACCAGATACGCAGTATTTT
19	TRBV6-4	.	TRBD2	TRBJ2-5	CASSDSGLAGGGFQETQYF	TGTGCCAGCAGTGACTCCGGACTAGCGGGAGGTGGTTTCCAAGAGACCCAGTACTTC
16	TRBV15	.	TRBD2	TRBJ2-7	CATSRDLEGRVGEQYF	TGTGCCACCAGCAGAGATCTGGAGGGGAGGGTGGGAGAGCAGTACTTC
15	TRBV5-4	.	.	TRBJ2-7	CASSLGGLPPYEQYF	TGTGCCAGCAGCTTAGGTGGACTACCTCCCTACGAGCAGTACTTC
13	TRBV4-2	.	.	TRBJ1-1	CASSQNQNTEAFF	TGTGCCAGCAGCCAAAATCAGAACACTGAAGCTTTCTTT
16	TRBV7-2	few	TRBD1	TRBJ2-6	CASSSTTGAGANVLTF	TGTGCCAGCAGCAGCACGACAGGGGCCGGGGCCAACGTCCTGACTTTC
14	TRBV10-3	.	TRBD1	TRBJ1-1	CAIGTGGRGTEAFF	TGTGCCATAGGCACAGGGGGGCGAGGTACTGAAGCTTTCTTT
14	TRBV4-1	.	.	TRBJ1-2	CASVGGPPNYGYTF	TGCGCCAGCGTGGGCGGGCCACCTAACTATGGCTACACCTTC
13	TRBV19	.	TRBD1	TRBJ2-5	CASSGTGEETQYF	TGTGCCAGCTCCGGGACAGGGGAAGAGACCCAGTACTTC
13	TRBV18	.	.	TRBJ1-4	CASSRTGYEKLFF	TGTGCCAGCTCCAGGACGGGCTATGAAAAACTGTTTTTT
17	TRBV18	.	.	TRBJ2-1	CASSPNSARTGSGEQFF	TGTGCCAGCTCACCAAATTCAGCTAGAACAGGGTCCGGGGAGCAGTTCTTC
18	TRBV18	.	TRBD2	TRBJ2-7	CASSPPSRSGALSYEQYF	TGTGCCAGCTCACCACCATCTCGAAGCGGGGCCCTCTCCTACGAGCAGTACTTC
15	TRBV7-9	few	TRBD1	TRBJ2-7	CASSLGFQGVGEQYF	TGTGCCAGCAGCTTAGGGTTCCAGGGGGTCGGGGAGCAGTACTTC
14	TRBV7-2	.	.	TRBJ2-1	CASSLGQEINEQFF	TGTGCCAGCAGCTTAGGGCAGGAGATCAATGAGCAGTTCTTC
15	TRBV7-2	.	TRBD2	TRBJ2-1	CASSRTSGSQYEQFF	TGTGCCAGCAGCCGGACTAGCGGGAGTCAGTATGAGCAGTTCTTC
13	TRBV10-3	.	.	TRBJ1-4	CAISRQPDEKLFF	TGTGCCATCAGTCGGCAGCCTGATGAAAAACTGTTTTTT
14	TRBV2	.	.	TRBJ2-7	CASSEAPGIDEQYF	TGTGCCAGCAGTGAAGCGCCCGGAATCGACGAGCAGTACTTC
17	TRBV14	.	.	TRBJ2-5	CASSPRGWGGGGETQYF	TGTGCCAGCAGCCCCCGAGGGTGGGGCGGAGGGGGAGAGACCCAGTACTTC
13	TRBV28	.	TRBD2	TRBJ2-1	CAFGAGEGREQFF	TGTGCCTTCGGCGCGGGAGAGGGCCGTGAGCAGTTCTTC
16	TRBV28	.	.	TRBJ2-1	CASTLPGGRSYNEQFF	TGTGCCAGCACCCTCCCTGGGGGCCGCTCCTACAATGAGCAGTTCTTC
16	TRBV7-9	.	.	TRBJ1-3	CASSPALDYSGNTIYF	TGTGCCAGCAGCCCCGCTCTGGACTACTCTGGAAACACCATATATTTT
14	TRBV7-2	once	.	TRBJ2-7	CASSGGGGDYEQYF	TGTGCCAGCAGCGGCGGAGGGGGTGACTACGAGCAGTACTTC